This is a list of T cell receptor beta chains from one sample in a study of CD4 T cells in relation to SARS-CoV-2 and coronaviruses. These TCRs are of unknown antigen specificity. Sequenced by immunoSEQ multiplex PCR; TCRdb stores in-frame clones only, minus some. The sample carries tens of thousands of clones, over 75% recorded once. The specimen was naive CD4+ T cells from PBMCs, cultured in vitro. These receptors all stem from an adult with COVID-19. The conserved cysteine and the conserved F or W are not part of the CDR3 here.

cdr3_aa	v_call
ASSIKGNTEAF	TRBV19
ASTSPAETAF	TRBV28
ASRRLSGNTIY	TRBV18
ASSPDQGAGTDTQY	TRBV19
ASSSSDQETQY	TRBV5-4
ASSLVARGMNTGELF	TRBV5-6
ASSSPIAGGADTQY	TRBV28
ASSDLTGNEKLF	TRBV2
ASSKKDEILSGANVLT	TRBV11-2
ASSYSGGQGREKLF	TRBV6-6
ASSQGHLTGLYEQY	TRBV4-1
ASSLVSSPPGELF	TRBV7-8
ASRSTGNEQY	TRBV7-9
ASSPTSVTDTQY	TRBV7-9
ASSPTDRGNQPQH	TRBV3-1/TRBV3-2
ASSSRQGITGELF	TRBV7-9
ASSFHETQY	TRBV27
ASSQDHRQLGQPQH	TRBV4-1
ASRSGGRNEQF	TRBV19
ASSYQIYEQY	TRBV6-5
ASSLDQQVAGRYT	TRBV5-1
ASSPVWGANTGELF	TRBV28
ASRPLLGREEETQY	TRBV28
ASSLGQGVTEAF	TRBV6-2/TRBV6-3
ASSSRLLSYNEQF	TRBV5-6